This section outlines one T cell receptor beta chain sequence together with its context. Antigen: not known. The data are from a study of cytomegalovirus exposure and HLA in healthy donors. Study overall: Approximately 200 million T cells yielded 117 million unique TCR beta sequences in earlier analysis. General study points: Prediction of most subjects' HLA-A and HLA-B alleles by TCR beta sequences was reportedly accurate. Later analysis demonstrated an association between a missense DCLRE1C variant and TCR beta V- and J-gene trimming.

PCR amplification relied on 60 Vbeta primers (plus 13 Jbeta primers). This table comes from immunoSEQ multiplex PCR, and its TCRdb copy is limited to in-frame clones, with some not included. The repertoire has roughly 200,000 clones, 80% of them found once; the top ten carry around 5.7%. V lost 8 bases and J 2 bases, leaving 7 bases between the germline ends. CDR3 size: 13 residues. The germline CDR1 and CDR2 sequences are MNHEY and SVGAGI. Sequencing was carried out using PBMCs. The sequence came from a man aged 40-49 years in good health and CMV-seronegative. V is TRBV6-5 and J is TRBJ2-6; D is unresolved. The CDR3 sequence: CASWRTGANVLTF. The CDR3 DNA reads TGTGCCAGCTGGAGAACTGGGGCCAACGTCCTGACTTTC.